This T cell receptor beta chain was identified during a study of monozygotic twins with cystic fibrosis. Sequencing was performed with immunoSEQ multiplex PCR; in TCRdb, only in-frame clones are kept and a portion is missing. The sample has approximately 28,000 clones; about 85% are singletons. J gave up 5 bases and V 2 bases, and 7 bases lay outside the gene matches. CDR3 length equals 14 residues. Germline lookup yields CDR1 SGDLS and CDR2 YYNGEE. This clone showed up just a few times. The sequencing sample was made of blood. The TCR comes from a girl aged 2 to 10 with cystic fibrosis. The gene calls are TRBV9 and TRBJ2-7, with TRBD1 matching over 7 bases. The CDR3 is CASSVTGVLDEQYF. The CDR3 nucleotides are TGTGCCAGCAGCGTTACAGGGGTTCTCGACGAGCAGTACTTC.